The clone carrying this T cell receptor (beta chain) appeared once. Its antigen is unknown. Libraries were prepared by immunoSEQ multiplex PCR; TCRdb keeps only in-frame clonotypes and omits some of them. Here the sample spans more than 100,000 clones, 90% being singletons. Trimming shortened V by 0 bases and J by 8 bases, and 5 bases separated the two germline ends. This CDR3 comprises 13 residues. Germline CDR1 LNHNV, CDR2 YYDKDF (reference sequence). This sample stems from a study of T cell responses to AZD1222 COVID-19 vaccine. General study findings and limits: Sampling that yielded the repertoires occurred only after the peak T cell response.

This TCR derives from an adult in good health. V gene TRBV15 combines with J gene TRBJ1-6, with no clear D. The material sequenced was peripheral blood, taken on day 0 of AZD1222 vaccination. CDR3 in amino acids: CATSRESDSPLHF. The CDR3 region has the DNA TGTGCCACCAGCAGAGAGTCAGATTCACCCCTCCACTTT.